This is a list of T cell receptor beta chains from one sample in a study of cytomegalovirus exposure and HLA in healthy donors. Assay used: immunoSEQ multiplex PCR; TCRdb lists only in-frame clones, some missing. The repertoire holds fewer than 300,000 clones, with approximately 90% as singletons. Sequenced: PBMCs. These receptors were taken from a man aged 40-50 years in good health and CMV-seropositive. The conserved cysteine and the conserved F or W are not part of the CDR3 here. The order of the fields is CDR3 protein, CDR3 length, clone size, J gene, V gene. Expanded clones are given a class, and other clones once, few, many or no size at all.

ASSIALAGGGYEQY,14,once,TRBJ2-7,TRBV19
ASSLGRGRGLAKNIQY,16,.,TRBJ2-4,TRBV11-2
SVLTGPLNTGELF,13,few,TRBJ2-2,TRBV29-1
ASRERTASMEQY,12,.,TRBJ2-7,TRBV19
ASSQDSSNQPQH,12,.,TRBJ1-5,TRBV19
ASGSGTGNYGYT,12,.,TRBJ1-2,TRBV12-5
ASSSGQGNFNEKLF,14,few,TRBJ1-4,TRBV7-8
ASSFTGGPYEQY,12,.,TRBJ2-7,TRBV28
ASSQPRGGLKGYT,13,.,TRBJ1-2,TRBV4-1
ASSDTSAERGF,11,few,TRBJ2-1,TRBV10-2
ASSTTGYSYEQY,12,.,TRBJ2-7,TRBV27
ASSPVLGAGTEAF,13,.,TRBJ1-1,TRBV7-8
ASSLGPDRGHEQF,13,.,TRBJ2-1,TRBV11-2
ASSAPGTILAGELF,14,.,TRBJ2-2,TRBV6-1
AWTPGQGGYNEQF,13,.,TRBJ2-1,TRBV30
ASQIPGTEAF,10,.,TRBJ1-1,TRBV19
ASSQSGQGVYQPQH,14,.,TRBJ1-5,TRBV4-2
ASSGRTGVNEKLF,13,.,TRBJ1-4,TRBV7-2
ASSVSTAGYT,10,.,TRBJ1-2,TRBV25-1
SVGLAGDYNEQF,12,.,TRBJ2-1,TRBV29-1
ASSLGRTAGNTIY,13,.,TRBJ1-3,TRBV27
ASSDREGTEAF,11,.,TRBJ1-1,TRBV10-2
ASSLGRGTDTQY,12,.,TRBJ2-3,TRBV28
ASSQSDSSNYGYT,13,.,TRBJ1-2,TRBV4-1
ASSLDPEGGETQY,13,.,TRBJ2-5,TRBV5-1
ASSLTGGQETQY,12,.,TRBJ2-5,TRBV7-3
ASSPGGGRGNTIY,13,.,TRBJ1-3,TRBV7-6
ASITSGSEASYEQY,14,.,TRBJ2-7,TRBV28
AWSVWGGDQPQH,12,.,TRBJ1-5,TRBV30
ASSMGQGRVEPQH,13,.,TRBJ1-5,TRBV7-2
ASSPQGASTDTQY,13,.,TRBJ2-3,TRBV5-1
ASSQALPRAMDTEAF,15,.,TRBJ1-1,TRBV4-1
ASSQAASSYGQY,12,.,TRBJ2-7,TRBV4-2
ASRPTSGLYNEQF,13,.,TRBJ2-1,TRBV7-2
ASSAVDRGGYEQY,13,.,TRBJ2-7,TRBV11-1
ASSLSETIQLF,11,few,TRBJ1-4,TRBV28
ASSLVDTGELF,11,.,TRBJ2-2,TRBV7-3
ATSSPGQGFTSGGDTQY,17,.,TRBJ2-3,TRBV15
ASSPGGTGELF,11,.,TRBJ2-2,TRBV11-3
SSSHWPNTEAF,11,.,TRBJ1-1,TRBV7-9
ASSQGTSYEQY,11,once,TRBJ2-7,TRBV4-2
ASSISSVNYEQY,12,few,TRBJ2-7,TRBV6-5
AWSPLAGGPSVPRSTDTQY,19,.,TRBJ2-3,TRBV30
ASSPRVMSYNEQF,13,.,TRBJ2-1,TRBV9
ASSLEDRVYNEQF,13,.,TRBJ2-1,TRBV5-1
ASSPGTGLDTGELF,14,.,TRBJ2-2,TRBV10-1
ASSVDDRGFTDTQY,14,.,TRBJ2-3,TRBV9